This TCR beta chain was profiled in a study of CD8 T cells in ankylosing spondylitis. TCRdb independently ran MiXCR on the 5' RACE reads; one entry per CDR3 protein. This sample carries some 52,000 distinct CDR3 sequences, roughly 7.4% of them seen once, and the ten largest clones take roughly 8%. There are many counts of this clonotype. V was clipped by 1 base and J by 4 bases, with 14 bases between them. The CDR3 is 16 amino acids. Germline V lookup: CDR1 SGHRS, CDR2 YFSETQ. Sequenced input: blood, either unsorted or a sorted T cell fraction (not recorded which). The clonotype was recovered from a female donor with ankylosing spondylitis or in good health (not recorded which). The V gene is TRBV5-1, the J gene TRBJ2-2; maybe TRBD2 (7 bases). The CDR3 bases are TGCGCCAGCAGCTTGATGGGCGGGGGCCCCACCGGGGAGCTGTTTTTT. Its protein product is CASSLMGGGPTGELFF.